This passage covers 25 T cell receptor beta chains from one sample sequenced in a study of blood T cell repertoires in COVID-19. Assay: immunoSEQ multiplex PCR; the TCRdb copy retains only in-frame clones and omits some. The sample carries tens of thousands of clones, nearly 95% recorded once. Sample: peripheral blood. The source of these receptors is a human donor in a cohort sampled during active COVID-19.

The rearrangement joins TRBV10-1 to TRBJ2-1; TRBD2 matches 9 bases. With V trimmed by 9 bases and J by 3 bases, 12 bases remained unmatched. The CDR3 length is 16 residues. Germline CDR1 and CDR2: WNHNN and SYGVQD (reference sequence). The CDR3 loop reads CARHYSGRGGYNEQFF. For the CDR3, the DNA is TGCGCCAGACATTACAGCGGGCGGGGGGGCTACAATGAGCAGTTCTTC.

The chain carries TRBV15 and TRBJ1-5; D not resolved. The CDR3 extends over 18 amino acids. Germline V gene lookup returns CDR1 LNHNV and CDR2 YYDKDF (reference sequence). V was shortened by 1 base and J by 3 bases, with 19 bases between the two germline ends. CDR3 residues: CATSRGRMGRRNNQPQHF. In nucleotides, the CDR3 is TGTGCCACCAGCAGAGGGAGGATGGGGAGGAGGAACAATCAGCCCCAGCATTTT.

J is TRBJ2-5 and V is TRBV7-9; TRBD2 matches at 9 bases. Germline V lookup: CDR1 SEHNR, CDR2 FQNEAQ (reference sequence). Trimming cost V 5 bases and J 4 bases; bases outside gene matches: 17. This CDR3 has 18 amino acids. The CDR3 DNA sequence: TGTGCCAGCAGCCCCACCATTGCGGGGGGGGTGGTCAGAGAGACCCAGTACTTC. It codes for CASSPTIAGGVVRETQYF. Together with reference TRBV7-9 and TRBJ2-5, the CDR3 gives the full variable domain: DTGVSQNPRHKITKRGQNVTFRCDPISEHNRLYWYRQTLGQGPEFLTYFQNEAQLEKSRLLSDRFSAERPKGSFSTLEIQRTEQGDSAMYLCASSPTIAGGVVRETQYFGPGTRLLVL.

The rearrangement joins TRBV10-3 to TRBJ2-2; D is perhaps TRBD1 (5 bases). The germline CDR1 and CDR2 sequences are ENHRY and SYGVKD. V lost 6 bases, J lost 6 bases, and 11 bases lay in between. The CDR3 loop spans 13 amino acids. CDR3 protein: CAISLKGSGELFF. In DNA form, the CDR3 reads TGTGCCATCAGCTTAAAGGGGTCCGGGGAGCTGTTTTTT.

This clone was seen more than once but under ten times. The rearrangement joins TRBV5-1 to TRBJ2-7; TRBD1 matches 8 bases. This CDR3 has 14 amino acids. CDR1 and CDR2 (germline): SGHRS, YFSETQ. V shed 0 bases, J shed 6 bases, and the junction held 5 bases outside the gene matches. CDR3 protein: CASSLEDRDGEQYF. CDR3 sequence (DNA): TGCGCCAGCAGCTTGGAGGACAGGGACGGCGAGCAGTACTTC. The whole variable domain, remainder taken from reference TRBV5-1 and TRBJ2-7, is KAGVTQTPRYLIKTRGQQVTLSCSPISGHRSVSWYQQTPGQGLQFLFEYFSETQRNKGNFPGRFSGRQFSNSRSEMNVSTLELGDSALYLCASSLEDRDGEQYFGPGTRLTVT.

The V gene is TRBV12-5, the J gene TRBJ2-5; D may be TRBD1 (5 bases). This CDR3 region has 15 residues. The germline CDR1 and CDR2 sequences are LGHNT and FRNRAP. The V and J ends lost 3 bases and 2 bases respectively, with 13 bases between them. CDR3 loop: CASGFKGKGQETQYF. CDR3 nucleotides: TGTGCTAGTGGTTTTAAAGGGAAGGGGCAAGAGACCCAGTACTTC.

The rearrangement joins TRBV5-1 to TRBJ2-3; 7 nucleotides match TRBD2. CDR1 is SGHRS, CDR2 YFSETQ, per germline. The CDR3 sequence is 16 residues long. Trimming cost V 0 bases and J 2 bases; bases outside gene matches: 6. CDR3 in DNA: TGCGCCAGCAGCTTGGGGCGGGAGACCACCACAGATACGCAGTATTTT. Translation gives CASSLGRETTTDTQYF.

The chain joins TRBV11-2 to TRBJ2-1, with 9 bases matching TRBD2. This CDR3 is built from 15 residues. J lost 5 bases, V lost 1 base, and 3 bases had no gene match. CDR1 is SGHAT, CDR2 FQNNGV, per germline. DNA of the CDR3: TGTGCCAGCAGCTTAGGAGCGGGGGGAAACAATGAGCAGTTCTTC. Encoded protein: CASSLGAGGNNEQFF. Drawing the rest from reference TRBV11-2 and TRBJ2-1, the complete variable domain is EAGVAQSPRYKIIEKRQSVAFWCNPISGHATLYWYQQILGQGPKLLIQFQNNGVVDDSQLPKDRFSAERLKGVDSTLKIQPAKLEDSAVYLCASSLGAGGNNEQFFGPGTRLTVL.

The chain joins TRBV6-1 to TRBJ1-1, with 7 nucleotides matching TRBD1. Germline-derived CDR1 and CDR2 are MNHNS and SASEGT. The junction had 3 bases not matched to a gene; V was cut back by 3 bases and J by 2 bases. There are 14 residues in the CDR3. The CDR3 is CASSEAGGNTEAFF. The CDR3 nucleotides are TGTGCCAGCAGTGAGGCAGGGGGTAACACTGAAGCTTTCTTT.

The genes are TRBV2 and TRBJ2-3, with D perhaps matching TRBD1 (6 bases). Trimming took off 7 bases at V and 0 bases at J, with 11 bases between the two ends. The CDR3 has 14 amino acids. Germline loops: CDR1 SNHLY, CDR2 FYNNEI. The CDR3 bases are TGTGCCAGCAACGGACAGACGAGCACAGATACGCAGTATTTT. Translation gives CASNGQTSTDTQYF.

J is TRBJ1-3 and V is TRBV2; 7 bases agree with TRBD1. The trim removed 7 bases at V and 4 bases at J, leaving 7 bases unmatched. Germline V lookup: CDR1 SNHLY, CDR2 FYNNEI. The length of the CDR3 is 14 residues. The CDR3 coding sequence is TGTGCCAGCACAGGGGGTTCCCTCGGAAACACCATATATTTT. It encodes CASTGGSLGNTIYF.

V gene TRBV11-2 combines with J gene TRBJ1-6; 7 bases are shared with TRBD1. Germline V lookup: CDR1 SGHAT, CDR2 FQNNGV. This CDR3 comprises 14 residues. V lost 5 bases, J lost 6 bases, and 4 bases stayed unmatched. The CDR3 loop reads CASSVYRGNSPLHF. In DNA, the CDR3 is TGTGCCAGCAGCGTTTACAGGGGTAATTCACCCCTCCACTTT.

The V call is TRBV30, the J call TRBJ2-2; 9 bases map to TRBD2. Trimming cost V 3 bases and J 1 base; bases outside gene matches: 9. Germline V lookup: CDR1 GTSNPN, CDR2 SVGIG (reference sequence). The length of the CDR3 is 17 residues. CDR3 sequence: CAWSRGGRAVNTGELFF. In DNA, the CDR3 is TGTGCCTGGAGCCGGGGCGGGAGGGCCGTGAACACCGGGGAGCTGTTTTTT.

The chain recombines TRBV18 with TRBJ2-5, with D maybe TRBD2 (5 bases). Deletions cut 6 bases from V and 5 bases from J, with 10 bases between. The germline CDR1 and CDR2 sequences are KGHSH and LQKENI. This CDR3 spans 12 amino acids. For the CDR3, the DNA is TGTGCCAGCTCGCCAGCGGAGGAGACCCAGTACTTC. As protein: CASSPAEETQYF.

The chain joins TRBV13 to TRBJ2-7, with TRBD1 identical over 7 bases. V lost 7 bases to trimming and J lost 2 bases; unmatched junction nucleotides: 5. The V gene's germline CDR1 is PRHDT and CDR2 FYEKMQ (reference sequence). This CDR3 region has 13 residues. The CDR3 sequence is CASKGAKTYEQYF. The CDR3 nucleotides read TGTGCCAGCAAGGGGGCGAAGACCTACGAGCAGTACTTC.

The chain employs TRBV28 and TRBJ1-1; no clear D gene. CDR1 is MDHEN and CDR2 is SYDVKM in the germline V gene. This CDR3 comprises 14 residues. V shed 1 base and J shed 1 base, with 7 bases lying between them. The CDR3 DNA reads as TGTGCCAGCAGTTTATATGAGGGGAACACTGAAGCTTTCTTT. Protein sequence: CASSLYEGNTEAFF. Full variable domain (rest looked up from reference TRBV28 and TRBJ1-1): DVKVTQSSRYLVKRTGEKVFLECVQDMDHENMFWYRQDPGLGLRLIYFSYDVKMKEKGDIPEGYSVSREKKERFSLILESASTNQTSMYLCASSLYEGNTEAFFGQGTRLTVV.

The V gene is TRBV27, the J gene TRBJ2-2; TRBD1 agrees at 8 bases. The ends lost 2 bases at V and 5 bases at J; junction bases unmatched: 4. Germline values: CDR1 MNHEY, CDR2 SMNVEV (reference sequence). The CDR3 contains 15 residues. The CDR3 sequence: CASSLQGAQTGELFF. The CDR3 DNA is TGTGCCAGCAGTTTACAGGGGGCGCAAACCGGGGAGCTGTTTTTT.

CDR3 region: CASSVTGLLRDYEQYF. In nucleotides, the CDR3 is TGTGCCAGCAGCGTAACGGGCTTGTTGCGGGACTACGAGCAGTACTTC. The V and J genes are TRBV9 and TRBJ2-7; tentatively, D is TRBD2 (6 bases). The CDR3 consists of 16 residues. Per germline, CDR1 SGDLS and CDR2 YYNGEE. The V end was cut by 1 base, the J end by 3 bases, with 17 bases between.

The J gene is TRBJ1-3, the V gene TRBV7-8, with 12 positions matching TRBD1. CDR3 length equals 18 residues. V trimming: 5 bases; J trimming: 0 bases; junction bases outside the gene matches: 8. Germline V gene data show CDR1 as SGHVS and CDR2 as FQNEAQ. The CDR3 protein is CASSPPGQGAFSGNTIYF. In DNA form, the CDR3 reads TGTGCCAGCAGCCCACCGGGACAGGGGGCTTTCTCTGGAAACACCATATATTTT.

The chain couples TRBV25-1 to TRBJ1-4, with a weak D call TRBD1 (6 bases). Trimming stripped 4 bases from V and 4 bases from J, with 16 bases between. The CDR3 has 16 residues. Per the germline V gene, CDR1 is MGHDK and CDR2 is SYGVNS. In DNA form, the CDR3 reads TGTGCCAGCAGTGTTGTCACAGGGCTTCTTAATGAAAAACTGTTTTTT. The encoded protein is CASSVVTGLLNEKLFF.

This chain connects TRBV9 to TRBJ1-1; unclear D gene. V shed 0 bases and J shed 2 bases, with 14 bases lying between them. The CDR3 consists of 16 residues. Germline values: CDR1 SGDLS, CDR2 YYNGEE. The CDR3, as DNA: TGTGCCAGCAGCGTAGGAAACGTACGGGATAACACTGAAGCTTTCTTT. As protein: CASSVGNVRDNTEAFF.

Worth noting for this clone: Mismatch with germline at one junction end may stem from a read error. This chain joins TRBV11-3 and TRBJ2-3, with D possibly matching TRBD2 (5 bases). This CDR3 is 15 amino acids long. Looked up from germline, CDR1 is SGHNT and CDR2 is YENEEA. CDR3 region: CASSLEAGRTDTQYF. The CDR3 region has the DNA TGTGCCAGCAGCCTAGAGGCGGGCCGCACAGATACGCAGTATTTT.

The rearrangement uses TRBV5-1 and TRBJ2-1, with 11 bases that match TRBD1. V lost 0 bases and J lost 3; bases outside the gene matches: 5. Germline-derived CDR1 and CDR2 are SGHRS and YFSETQ. The CDR3 covers 17 residues. The CDR3 DNA follows: TGCGCCAGCAGCTTGGCCGGGGACAGGGGGTACTACAATGAGCAGTTCTTC. Protein product: CASSLAGDRGYYNEQFF.

This chain connects TRBV6-1 to TRBJ2-7; 8 bases agree with TRBD1. Trimming took 1 base from V and 1 from J; bases not matched to a gene: 12. This CDR3 is 18 amino acids long. Germline CDR1 and CDR2: MNHNS and SASEGT. The CDR3 spells CASSEVYFGQGDSYEQYF. The CDR3 DNA reads as TGTGCCAGCAGTGAAGTTTATTTTGGACAGGGAGATTCCTACGAGCAGTACTTC.

For the CDR3, the DNA is TGCGCCAGCAGAGGGACATCAGCCCCGAACACTGAAGCTTTCTTT. Protein product: CASRGTSAPNTEAFF. This chain connects TRBV5-1 to TRBJ1-1, with TRBD1 as a possible D gene (6 bases). Trimming took off 5 bases at V and 1 base at J, with 15 bases between the two ends. In germline, CDR1 is SGHRS, CDR2 YFSETQ. The CDR3 is 15 residues long.